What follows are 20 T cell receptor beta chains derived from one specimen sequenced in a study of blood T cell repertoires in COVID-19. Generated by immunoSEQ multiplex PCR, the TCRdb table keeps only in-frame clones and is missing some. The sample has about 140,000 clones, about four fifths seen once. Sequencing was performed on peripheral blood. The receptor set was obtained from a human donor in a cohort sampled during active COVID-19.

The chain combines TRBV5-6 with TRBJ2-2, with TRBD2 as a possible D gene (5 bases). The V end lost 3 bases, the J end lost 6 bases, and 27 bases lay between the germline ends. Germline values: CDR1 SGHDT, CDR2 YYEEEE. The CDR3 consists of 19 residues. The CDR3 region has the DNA TGTGCCAGCAGCTCACGAACGGCGGCTAGCCTGTTGTCTTCCGGGGAGCTGTTTTTT. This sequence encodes CASSSRTAASLLSSGELFF.

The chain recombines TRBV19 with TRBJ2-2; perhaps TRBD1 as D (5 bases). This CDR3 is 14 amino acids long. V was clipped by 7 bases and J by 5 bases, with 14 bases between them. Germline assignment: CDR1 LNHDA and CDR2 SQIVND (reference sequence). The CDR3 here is CASMDTGRTGELFF. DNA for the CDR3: TGTGCCAGTATGGACACCGGAAGGACCGGGGAGCTGTTTTTT.

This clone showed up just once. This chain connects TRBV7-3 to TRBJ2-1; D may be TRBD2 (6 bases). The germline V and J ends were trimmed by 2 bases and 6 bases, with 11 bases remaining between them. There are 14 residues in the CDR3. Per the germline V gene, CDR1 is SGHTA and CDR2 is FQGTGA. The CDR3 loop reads CASSLLGRSNEQFF. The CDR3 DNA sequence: TGTGCCAGCAGCTTACTGGGGAGGTCCAATGAGCAGTTCTTC.

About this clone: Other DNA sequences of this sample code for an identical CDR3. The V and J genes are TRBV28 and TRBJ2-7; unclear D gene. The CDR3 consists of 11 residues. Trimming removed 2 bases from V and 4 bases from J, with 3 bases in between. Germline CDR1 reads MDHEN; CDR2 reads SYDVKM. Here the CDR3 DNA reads TGTGCCAGCAGTTTACGTTACGAGCAGTACTTC. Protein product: CASSLRYEQYF.

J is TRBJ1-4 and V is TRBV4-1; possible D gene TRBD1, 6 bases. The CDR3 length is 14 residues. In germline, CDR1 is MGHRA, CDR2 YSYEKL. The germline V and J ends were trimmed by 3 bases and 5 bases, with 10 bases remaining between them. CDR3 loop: CASSQTGTNEKLFF. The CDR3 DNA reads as TGCGCCAGCAGCCAGACCGGGACAAATGAAAAACTGTTTTTT.

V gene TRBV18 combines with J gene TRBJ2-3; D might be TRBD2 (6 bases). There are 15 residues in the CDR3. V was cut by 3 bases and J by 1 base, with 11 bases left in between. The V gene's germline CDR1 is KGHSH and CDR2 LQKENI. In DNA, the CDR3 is TGTGCCAGCTCACCGAAGCGGGCAGGCACAGATACGCAGTATTTT. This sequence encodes CASSPKRAGTDTQYF.

CDR3 in DNA: TGTGCCAGCAGCTTGGCTGTCAGGGCGAGCAGCATTCAGTACTTC. Its protein product is CASSLAVRASSIQYF. The V gene is TRBV5-6, the J gene TRBJ2-4; possible D gene TRBD1, 5 bases. The CDR3 loop spans 15 amino acids. Trimming pared 0 bases from V and 9 bases from J, leaving 16 bases between. CDR1 is SGHDT and CDR2 is YYEEEE in the germline V gene.

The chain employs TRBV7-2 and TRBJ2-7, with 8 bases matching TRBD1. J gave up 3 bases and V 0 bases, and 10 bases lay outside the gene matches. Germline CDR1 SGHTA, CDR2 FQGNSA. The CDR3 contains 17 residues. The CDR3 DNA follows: TGTGCCAGCAGCTTAGCGACCTCGGGACAGGTGGACTACGAGCAGTACTTC. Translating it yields CASSLATSGQVDYEQYF.

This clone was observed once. The CDR3 bases are TGTGCCAGTAGTATAGAATCGACAGGGGGCCCGTTAGGAGGCTACACCTTC. The encoded protein is CASSIESTGGPLGGYTF. V and J are TRBV19 and TRBJ1-2; the match to TRBD1 covers 10 bases. The germline V gene encodes CDR1 LNHDA and CDR2 SQIVND (reference sequence). The CDR3 loop spans 17 amino acids. With V trimmed by 0 bases and J by 8 bases, 12 bases remained unmatched.

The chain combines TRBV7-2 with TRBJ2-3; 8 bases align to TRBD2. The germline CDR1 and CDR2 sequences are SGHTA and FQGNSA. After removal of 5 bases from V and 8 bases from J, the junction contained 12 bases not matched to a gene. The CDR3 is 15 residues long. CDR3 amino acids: CASSPTSGQGGTQYF. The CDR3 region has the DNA TGTGCCAGCAGCCCCACTAGCGGCCAAGGGGGTACGCAGTATTTT.

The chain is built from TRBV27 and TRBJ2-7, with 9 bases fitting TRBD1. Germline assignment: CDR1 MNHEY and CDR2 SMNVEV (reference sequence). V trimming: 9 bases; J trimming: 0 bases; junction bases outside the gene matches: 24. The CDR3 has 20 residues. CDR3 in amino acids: CASRPLGQGNIFTGSYEQYF. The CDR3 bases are TGTGCCAGTCGACCCCTGGGACAGGGAAATATTTTTACGGGCTCCTACGAGCAGTACTTC.

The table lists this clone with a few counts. CDR3 sequence (DNA): TGCGCCAGCAGTCTTGGACAGGCGATAGATGGCTACACCTTC. This encodes CASSLGQAIDGYTF. V and J are TRBV5-1 and TRBJ1-2, with 7 positions matching TRBD1. This CDR3 region has 14 residues. V lost 5 bases and J lost 6; bases outside the gene matches: 10. Germline values: CDR1 SGHRS, CDR2 YFSETQ.

CDR3 nucleotide sequence: TGTGCCAGCAGCCGGACTATTCGGGAGACCCAGTACTTC. It is translated as CASSRTIRETQYF. V usage is TRBV7-3 and J usage is TRBJ2-5, with D perhaps TRBD2 (6 bases). V lost 5 bases and J lost 5, with 12 bases in between. CDR1 is SGHTA, CDR2 FQGTGA, per germline. This CDR3 region has 13 residues.

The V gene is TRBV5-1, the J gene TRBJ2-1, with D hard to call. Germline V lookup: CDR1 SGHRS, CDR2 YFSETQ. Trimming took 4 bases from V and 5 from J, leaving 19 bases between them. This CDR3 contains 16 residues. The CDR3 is CASSPKAPGVHNEQFF. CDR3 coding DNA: TGCGCCAGCAGCCCCAAGGCCCCAGGCGTCCACAATGAGCAGTTCTTC.

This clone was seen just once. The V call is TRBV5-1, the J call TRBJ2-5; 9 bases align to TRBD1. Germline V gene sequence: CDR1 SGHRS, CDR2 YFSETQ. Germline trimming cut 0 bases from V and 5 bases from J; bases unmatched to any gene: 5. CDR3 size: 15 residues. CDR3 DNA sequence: TGCGCCAGCAGCTTGGCCGACAGGGGGTCGGAGACCCAGTACTTC. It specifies CASSLADRGSETQYF.

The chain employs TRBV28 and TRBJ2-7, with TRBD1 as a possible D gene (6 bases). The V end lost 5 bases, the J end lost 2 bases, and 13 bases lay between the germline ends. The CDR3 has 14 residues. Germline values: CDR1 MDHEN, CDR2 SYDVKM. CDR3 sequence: CASSPTGPPYEQYF. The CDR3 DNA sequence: TGTGCCAGCAGTCCCACAGGGCCACCCTACGAGCAGTACTTC.

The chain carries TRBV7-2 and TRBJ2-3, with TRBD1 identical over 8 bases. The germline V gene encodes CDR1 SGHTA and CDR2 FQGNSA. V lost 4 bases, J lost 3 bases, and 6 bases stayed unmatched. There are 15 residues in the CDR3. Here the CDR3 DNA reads TGTGCCAGCAGCTCGGACAGGGTTAGAACAGATACGCAGTATTTT. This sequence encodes CASSSDRVRTDTQYF.

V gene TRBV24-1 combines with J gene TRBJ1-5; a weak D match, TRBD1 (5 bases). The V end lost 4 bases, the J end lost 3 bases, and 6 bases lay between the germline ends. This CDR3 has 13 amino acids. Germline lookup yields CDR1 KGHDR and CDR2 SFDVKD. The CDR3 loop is CATSDRANQPQHF. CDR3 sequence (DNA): TGTGCCACCAGTGACAGGGCCAATCAGCCCCAGCATTTT.

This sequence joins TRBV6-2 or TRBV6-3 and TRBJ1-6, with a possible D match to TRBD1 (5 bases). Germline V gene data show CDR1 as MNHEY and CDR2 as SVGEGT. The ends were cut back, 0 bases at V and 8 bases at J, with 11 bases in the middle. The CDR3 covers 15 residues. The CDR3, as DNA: TGTGCCAGCAGTTACTCGGGCAGGGAATATTCACCCCTCCACTTT. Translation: CASSYSGREYSPLHF.

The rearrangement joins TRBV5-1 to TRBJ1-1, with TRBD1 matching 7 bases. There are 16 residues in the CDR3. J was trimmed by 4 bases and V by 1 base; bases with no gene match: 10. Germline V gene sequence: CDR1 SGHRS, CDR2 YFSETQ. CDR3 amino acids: CASSLFPTGEATEAFF. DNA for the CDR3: TGCGCCAGCAGCTTGTTCCCTACAGGGGAGGCCACTGAAGCTTTCTTT.